This T cell receptor (beta chain) was retrieved from a study of identical twins. This clonotype was seen repeatedly, ten times or more. Template switching created a universal primer site, and the cDNA included unique molecular identifiers. TCRdb re-analysed the 5' RACE reads in MiXCR, keeping a single row per CDR3 protein. Among fewer than 650,000 distinct CDR3 sequences listed, roughly 9.5% were seen once. This sample also belongs to another study, concerning yellow fever vaccine responses in identical twins. That work states: After vaccination, twins' T cell response reportedly seemed partly convergent, partly personalized.

This sequence was found in a woman aged 18-29 years in good health. Sequencing was carried out using PBMCs.

CDR3 coding DNA: TGTGCCAGCAGTTGGGGACAGAACTATGGCTACACCTTC. This sequence encodes CASSWGQNYGYTF. The chain carries TRBV28 and TRBJ1-2; 7 bases map to TRBD1. The CDR3 has 13 residues. The V and J ends lost 4 bases and 2 bases, in that order; junction bases with no gene match: 1. Germline values: CDR1 MDHEN, CDR2 SYDVKM.